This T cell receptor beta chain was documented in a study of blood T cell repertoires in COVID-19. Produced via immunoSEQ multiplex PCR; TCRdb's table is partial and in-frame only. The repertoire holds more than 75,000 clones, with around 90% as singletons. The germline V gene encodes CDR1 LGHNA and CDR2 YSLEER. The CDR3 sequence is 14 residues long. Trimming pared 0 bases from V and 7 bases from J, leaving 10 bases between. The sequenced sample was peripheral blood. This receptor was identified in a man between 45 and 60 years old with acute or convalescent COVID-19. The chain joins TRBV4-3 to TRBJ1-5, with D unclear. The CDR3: CASSQEGGRQPQHF. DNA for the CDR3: TGCGCCAGCAGCCAAGAGGGAGGGAGGCAGCCCCAGCATTTT.